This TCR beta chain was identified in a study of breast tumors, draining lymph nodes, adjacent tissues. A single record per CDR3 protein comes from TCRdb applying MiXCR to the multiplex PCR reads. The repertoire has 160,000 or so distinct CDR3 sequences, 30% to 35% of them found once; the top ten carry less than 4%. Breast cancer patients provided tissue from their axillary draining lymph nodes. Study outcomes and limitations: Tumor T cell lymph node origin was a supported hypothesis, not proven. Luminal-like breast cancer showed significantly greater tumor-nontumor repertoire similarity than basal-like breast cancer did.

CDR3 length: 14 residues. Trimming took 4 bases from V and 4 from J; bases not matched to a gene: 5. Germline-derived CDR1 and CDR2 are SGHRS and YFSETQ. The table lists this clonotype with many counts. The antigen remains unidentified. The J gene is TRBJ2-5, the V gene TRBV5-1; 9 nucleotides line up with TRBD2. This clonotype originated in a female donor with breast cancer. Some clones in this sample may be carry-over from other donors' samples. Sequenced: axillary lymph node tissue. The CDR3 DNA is TGCGCCAGCAGCCCCGGGACTAGCCGAGAGACCCAGTACTTC. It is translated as CASSPGTSRETQYF.